Listed below are T cell receptor beta chains from one sample, sequenced in a study of neoadjuvant nivolumab and ipilimumab in lung cancer. Data came from immunoSEQ multiplex PCR; TCRdb stores just in-frame clones and leaves some out. The repertoire holds roughly 34,000 clones, more than 90% seen once, with 2% to 2.5% in the top ten. The sample consisted of peripheral blood, taken after neoadjuvant nivolumab, alone or with ipilimumab, at or shortly before surgery. These receptors were taken from an adult with non-small cell lung cancer. Each CDR3 is given with its conserved first and last residue. Each record gives: CDR3 DNA, CDR3 protein, J gene, clone size, V gene, D gene. D genes are given only for firm matches. The size of a clone is reported for some rows only, either as once, few or many, or as a class for expanded clones.

TGTGCCAGCAGCCAAGATAGGAATGATGACACTGAAGCTTTCTTT | CASSQDRNDDTEAFF | TRBJ1-1 | - | TRBV14 | -
TGTGCCAGCAGTTACGAGGGACTCCCCGGGGAGCTGTTTTTT | CASSYEGLPGELFF | TRBJ2-2 | - | TRBV6-6 | -
TGCGCCAGCAGCTTGGCTAGGACAGGGACAAGAGAGGGCTACACCTTC | CASSLARTGTREGYTF | TRBJ1-2 | - | TRBV5-1 | TRBD1
TGTGCCAGCAGCGGACGATCTAGTAGTGAAGCTTTCTTT | CASSGRSSSEAFF | TRBJ1-1 | once | TRBV9 | -
TGTGCCAGCAGTTACAGGGACAACTACGAGCAGTACTTC | CASSYRDNYEQYF | TRBJ2-7 | - | TRBV6-6 | -
TGTGCCAGCAGCTCCCATCTATTGGGGACCGGGGAGCTGTTTTTT | CASSSHLLGTGELFF | TRBJ2-2 | - | TRBV5-4 | -
TGTGCCAGCAGCTTGGGACTAGCGGTTTCCTCTGGGGCCAACGTCCTGACTTTC | CASSLGLAVSSGANVLTF | TRBJ2-6 | - | TRBV5-6 | TRBD2
TGCGCCAGCAGCTATGGTCTTCTAGCGGAGATTAAAGAGACCCAGTACTTC | CASSYGLLAEIKETQYF | TRBJ2-5 | - | TRBV5-1 | TRBD2
TGTGCCAGCAGCTTTGGGGGCCGCGGGGCGTTCGGGGAGCTGTTTTTT | CASSFGGRGAFGELFF | TRBJ2-2 | - | TRBV5-6 | -
TGTGCCAGCAGTAGGCTTGTGGGTCGCAATCAGCCCCAGCATTTT | CASSRLVGRNQPQHF | TRBJ1-5 | - | TRBV6-5 | -
TGTGCCAGCAGCTTAGATCACGGAAACACCATATATTTT | CASSLDHGNTIYF | TRBJ1-3 | - | TRBV11-3 | -
TGTGCCAGCAGGGATACACGGCTAAGGCACACCTTC | CASRDTRLRHTF | TRBJ1-2 | - | TRBV2 | -
TGTGCCAGCAGCTTACGGGGAGTTACTAGCACAGATACGCAGTATTTT | CASSLRGVTSTDTQYF | TRBJ2-3 | - | TRBV7-8 | -
TGTGCCAGCTCACCAGGGGGTGGAATCTACGAGCAGTACTTC | CASSPGGGIYEQYF | TRBJ2-7 | - | TRBV18 | -
TGTGCCAGCAGTTACGGGACAGGGTATCAAGAGACCCAGTACTTC | CASSYGTGYQETQYF | TRBJ2-5 | - | TRBV6-5 | TRBD1
TGTGCCAGCAGCCCACCACTTTCGCTCATGAACACTGAAGCTTTCTTT | CASSPPLSLMNTEAFF | TRBJ1-1 | - | TRBV11-2 | -
TGTGCCAGCAGTTTAGGATTCGGTCAGCCCCAGCATTTT | CASSLGFGQPQHF | TRBJ1-5 | - | TRBV27 | -
TGTGCCAGCAGTGAAGCGCGGGACATCTCTGGAAACACCATATATTTT | CASSEARDISGNTIYF | TRBJ1-3 | - | TRBV6-1 | -
TGCGCCAGCACCCTGCCGGGGCGAAGGGGACTCACAGATACGCAGTATTTT | CASTLPGRRGLTDTQYF | TRBJ2-3 | once | TRBV5-1 | -
TGTGCCAGCAGCACAGGGTTAACTGGGGCCAACGTCCTGACTTTC | CASSTGLTGANVLTF | TRBJ2-6 | few | TRBV2 | -
TGTGCCAGCAGCTTGGTGATGGAGAGCTATGGCTACACCTTC | CASSLVMESYGYTF | TRBJ1-2 | few | TRBV5-4 | -
TGTGCCAGCAGTCTCCGGACTAGCACACAAGGGGAGCTGTTTTTT | CASSLRTSTQGELFF | TRBJ2-2 | - | TRBV27 | TRBD2